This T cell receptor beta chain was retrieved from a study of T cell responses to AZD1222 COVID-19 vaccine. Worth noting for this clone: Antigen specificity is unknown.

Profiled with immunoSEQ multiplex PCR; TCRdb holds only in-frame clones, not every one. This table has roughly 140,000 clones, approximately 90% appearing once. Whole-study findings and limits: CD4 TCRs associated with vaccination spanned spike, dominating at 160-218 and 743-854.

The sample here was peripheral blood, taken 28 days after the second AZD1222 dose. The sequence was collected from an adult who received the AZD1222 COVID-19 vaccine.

CDR3: CASRAGQYGGELFF. In nucleotides, the CDR3 is TGTGCCAGCAGAGCGGGACAGTACGGCGGGGAGCTGTTTTTT. The rearrangement links TRBV6-5 to TRBJ2-2; perhaps D is TRBD1 or TRBD2 (7 bases each). V was trimmed by 6 bases and J by 7 bases, leaving 15 bases between them. Germline V gene lookup returns CDR1 MNHEY and CDR2 SVGAGI. CDR3 length: 14 amino acids.